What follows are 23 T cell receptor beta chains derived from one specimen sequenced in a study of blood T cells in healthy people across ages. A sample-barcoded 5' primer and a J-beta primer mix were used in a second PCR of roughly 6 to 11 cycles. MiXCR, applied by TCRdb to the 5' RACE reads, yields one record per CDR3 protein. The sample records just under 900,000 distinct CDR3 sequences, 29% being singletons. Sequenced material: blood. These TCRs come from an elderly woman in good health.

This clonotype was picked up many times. The CDR3, as DNA: TGTGCCACCAGCAGAGATCGGGCAGCGGGGGGGCAACGGAATGAGCAGTTCTTC. Translated: CATSRDRAAGGQRNEQFF. The chain combines TRBV15 with TRBJ2-1; 10 bases map to TRBD2. CDR1 LNHNV and CDR2 YYDKDF come from the germline V gene (reference sequence). V shed 0 bases and J 7 bases; nucleotides not matched to a gene: 12. The CDR3 runs 18 residues.

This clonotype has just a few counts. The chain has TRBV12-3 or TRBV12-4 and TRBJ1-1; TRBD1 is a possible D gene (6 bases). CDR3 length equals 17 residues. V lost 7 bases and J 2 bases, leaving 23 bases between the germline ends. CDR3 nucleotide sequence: TGTGCCAGCACCGACCCCAGGGGTATCTCCCTAAACACTGAAGCTTTCTTT. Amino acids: CASTDPRGISLNTEAFF.

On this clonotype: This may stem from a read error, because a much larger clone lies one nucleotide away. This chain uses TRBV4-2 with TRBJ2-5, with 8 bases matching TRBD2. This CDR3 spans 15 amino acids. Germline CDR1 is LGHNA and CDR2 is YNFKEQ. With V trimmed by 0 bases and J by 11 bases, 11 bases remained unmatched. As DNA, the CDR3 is TGTGCCAGCAGCCAAGACGTAGCGGGGTACAATGAGCAGTACTTC. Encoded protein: CASSQDVAGYNEQYF.

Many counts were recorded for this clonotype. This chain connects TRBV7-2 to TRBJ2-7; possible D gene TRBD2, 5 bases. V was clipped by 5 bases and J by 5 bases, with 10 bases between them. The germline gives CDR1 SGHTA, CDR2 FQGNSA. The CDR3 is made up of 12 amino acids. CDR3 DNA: TGTGCCAGCAGCCCCGGGCGGGACGAGCAGTACTTC. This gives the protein CASSPGRDEQYF.

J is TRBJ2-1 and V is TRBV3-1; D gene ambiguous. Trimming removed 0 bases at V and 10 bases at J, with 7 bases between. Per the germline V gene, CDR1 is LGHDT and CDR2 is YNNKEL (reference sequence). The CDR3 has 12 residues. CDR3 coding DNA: TGTGCCAGCAGCCAAGACCGGGCAGAGCAGTTCTTC. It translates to CASSQDRAEQFF.

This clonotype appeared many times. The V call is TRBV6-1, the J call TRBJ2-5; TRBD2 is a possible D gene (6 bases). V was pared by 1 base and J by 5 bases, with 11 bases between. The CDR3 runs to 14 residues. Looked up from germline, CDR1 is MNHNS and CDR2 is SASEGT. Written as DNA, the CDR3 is TGTGCCAGCAGTGAAGACCCAGGGAGGGAGACCCAGTACTTC. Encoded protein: CASSEDPGRETQYF.

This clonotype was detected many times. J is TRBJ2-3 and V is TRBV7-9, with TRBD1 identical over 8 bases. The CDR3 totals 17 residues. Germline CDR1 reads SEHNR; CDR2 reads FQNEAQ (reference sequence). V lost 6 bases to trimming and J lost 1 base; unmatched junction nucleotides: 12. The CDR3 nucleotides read TGTGCCAGCAGGTCTGAGCAGGGGGCGCCCCGCACAGATACGCAGTATTTT. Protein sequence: CASRSEQGAPRTDTQYF.

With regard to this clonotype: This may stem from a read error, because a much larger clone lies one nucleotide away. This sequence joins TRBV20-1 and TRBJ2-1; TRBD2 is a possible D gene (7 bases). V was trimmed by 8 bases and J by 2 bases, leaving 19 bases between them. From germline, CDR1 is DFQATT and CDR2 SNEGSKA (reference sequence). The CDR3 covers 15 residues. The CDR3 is CSTPSAGATYNEQFF. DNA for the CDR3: TGCAGTACTCCCTCCGCGGGGGCTACCTACAATGAGCAGTTCTTC.

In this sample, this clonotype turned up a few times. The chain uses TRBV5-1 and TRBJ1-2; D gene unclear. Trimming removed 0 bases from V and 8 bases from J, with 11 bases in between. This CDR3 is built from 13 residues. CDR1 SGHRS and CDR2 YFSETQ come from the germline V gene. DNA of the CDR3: TGCGCCAGCAGCTTGGCCCGTGAAGGGGGCTACACCTTC. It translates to CASSLAREGGYTF.

The CDR3 loop reads CASSLGLAGGSQYF. The CDR3 bases are TGTGCCAGCAGCCTGGGACTAGCGGGAGGCTCACAGTACTTC. The genes are TRBV12-3 or TRBV12-4 and TRBJ2-7, with 15 bases identical to TRBD2. The CDR3 extends over 14 amino acids. V lost 6 bases to trimming and J lost 10 bases; unmatched junction nucleotides: 7.

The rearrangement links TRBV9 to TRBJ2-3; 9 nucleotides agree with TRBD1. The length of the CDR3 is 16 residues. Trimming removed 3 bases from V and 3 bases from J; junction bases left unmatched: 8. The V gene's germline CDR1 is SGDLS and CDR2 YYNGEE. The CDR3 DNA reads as TGTGCCAGCAGCGCAGTACCGACAGGGGGAACAGATACGCAGTATTTT. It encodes CASSAVPTGGTDTQYF.

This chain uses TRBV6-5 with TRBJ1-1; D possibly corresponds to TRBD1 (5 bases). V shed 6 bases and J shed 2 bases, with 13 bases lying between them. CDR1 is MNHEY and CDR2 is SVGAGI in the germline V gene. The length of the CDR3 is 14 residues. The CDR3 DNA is TGTGCCAGCAGGACGGGGGGGAAAAACACTGAAGCTTTCTTT. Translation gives CASRTGGKNTEAFF.

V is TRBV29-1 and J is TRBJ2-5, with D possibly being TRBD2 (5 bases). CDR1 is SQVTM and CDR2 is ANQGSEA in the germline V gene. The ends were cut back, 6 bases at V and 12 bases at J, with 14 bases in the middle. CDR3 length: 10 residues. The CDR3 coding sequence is TGCAGCGTAGCGGTGGTTGAGAAGTACTTC. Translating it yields CSVAVVEKYF.

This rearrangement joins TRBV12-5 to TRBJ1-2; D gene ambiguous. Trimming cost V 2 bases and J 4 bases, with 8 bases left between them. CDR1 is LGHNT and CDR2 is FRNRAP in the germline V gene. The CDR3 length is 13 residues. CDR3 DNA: TGTGCTAGTGGTTTGTCAGGACTCTATGGCTACACCTTC. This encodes CASGLSGLYGYTF. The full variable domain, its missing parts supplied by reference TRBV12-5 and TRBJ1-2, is DARVTQTPRHKVTEMGQEVTMRCQPILGHNTVFWYRQTMMQGLELLAYFRNRAPLDDSGMPKDRFSAEMPDATLATLKIQPSEPRDSAVYFCASGLSGLYGYTFGSGTRLTVV.

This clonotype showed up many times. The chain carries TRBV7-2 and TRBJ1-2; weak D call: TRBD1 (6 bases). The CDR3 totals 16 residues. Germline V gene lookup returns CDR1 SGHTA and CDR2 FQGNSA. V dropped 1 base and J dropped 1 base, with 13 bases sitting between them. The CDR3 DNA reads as TGTGCCAGCAGCTTAGAGGTACAGGGCTTTAACTATGGCTACACCTTC. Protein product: CASSLEVQGFNYGYTF.

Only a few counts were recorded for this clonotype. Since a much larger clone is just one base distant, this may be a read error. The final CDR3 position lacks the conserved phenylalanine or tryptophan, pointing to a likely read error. CDR3 DNA: TGCAGCGTTGAGCGGGAAGACTATGGCTACACCTGC. This sequence encodes CSVEREDYGYTC. The chain is built from TRBV29-1 and TRBJ1-2; D ambiguous. The CDR3 is 12 amino acids. CDR1 and CDR2 from the germline V gene are SQVTM and ANQGSEA. Trimming took 3 bases from V and 3 from J, leaving 8 bases between them.

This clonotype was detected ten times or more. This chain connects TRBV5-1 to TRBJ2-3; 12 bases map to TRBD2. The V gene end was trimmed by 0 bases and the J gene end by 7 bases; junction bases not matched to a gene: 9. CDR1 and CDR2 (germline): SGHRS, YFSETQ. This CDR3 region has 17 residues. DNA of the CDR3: TGCGCCAGCAGCTTGGATCCTAGCGGGGGGGGGAGGAATACGCAGTATTTT. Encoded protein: CASSLDPSGGGRNTQYF.

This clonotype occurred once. CDR3 DNA: TGTGCCAGCAGTTTTTGGGGGGTTGAGCAGTTCTTC. It encodes CASSFWGVEQFF. The genes are TRBV12-3 or TRBV12-4 and TRBJ2-1, with TRBD2 as a possible D gene (6 bases). Trimming left V 3 bases short and J 9 bases short, with 9 bases between. This CDR3 region has 12 residues.

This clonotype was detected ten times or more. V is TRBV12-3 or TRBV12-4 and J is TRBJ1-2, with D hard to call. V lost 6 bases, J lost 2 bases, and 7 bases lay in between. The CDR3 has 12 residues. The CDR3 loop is CASSVLNYGYTF. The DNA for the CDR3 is TGTGCCAGCAGCGTACTCAACTATGGCTACACCTTC.

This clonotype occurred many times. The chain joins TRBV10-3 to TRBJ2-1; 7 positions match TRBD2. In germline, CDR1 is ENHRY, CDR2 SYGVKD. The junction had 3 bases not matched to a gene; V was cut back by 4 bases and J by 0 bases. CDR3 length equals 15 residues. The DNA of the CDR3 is TGTGCCATCAGTGCGGCTAGCGGCTCCTACAATGAGCAGTTCTTC. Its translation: CAISAASGSYNEQFF.

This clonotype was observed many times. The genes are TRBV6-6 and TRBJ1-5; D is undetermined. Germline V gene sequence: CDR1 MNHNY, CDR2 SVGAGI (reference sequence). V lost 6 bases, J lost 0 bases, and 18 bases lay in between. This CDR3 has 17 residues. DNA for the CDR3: TGTGCCAGCAGGCCGAAGTCAGGAACATATAGCAATCAGCCCCAGCATTTT. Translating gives CASRPKSGTYSNQPQHF.

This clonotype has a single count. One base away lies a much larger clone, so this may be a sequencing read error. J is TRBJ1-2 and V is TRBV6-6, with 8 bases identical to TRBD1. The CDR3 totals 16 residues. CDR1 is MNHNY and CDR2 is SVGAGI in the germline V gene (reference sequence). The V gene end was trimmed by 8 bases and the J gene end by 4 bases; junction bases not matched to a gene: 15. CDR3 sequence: CASEGQGLGLSYGYTF. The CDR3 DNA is TGTGCCAGCGAAGGACAGGGCTTAGGACTTAGCTATGGCTACACCTTC.

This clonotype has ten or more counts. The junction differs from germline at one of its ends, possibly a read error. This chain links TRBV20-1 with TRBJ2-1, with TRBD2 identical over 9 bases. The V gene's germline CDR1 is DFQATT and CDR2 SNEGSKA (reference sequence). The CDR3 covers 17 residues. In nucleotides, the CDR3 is TGCAGTGCTCGAGATCTCGGTAGCGGGGGAGTCTACAATGAGCAGTTCTTC. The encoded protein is CSARDLGSGGVYNEQFF.